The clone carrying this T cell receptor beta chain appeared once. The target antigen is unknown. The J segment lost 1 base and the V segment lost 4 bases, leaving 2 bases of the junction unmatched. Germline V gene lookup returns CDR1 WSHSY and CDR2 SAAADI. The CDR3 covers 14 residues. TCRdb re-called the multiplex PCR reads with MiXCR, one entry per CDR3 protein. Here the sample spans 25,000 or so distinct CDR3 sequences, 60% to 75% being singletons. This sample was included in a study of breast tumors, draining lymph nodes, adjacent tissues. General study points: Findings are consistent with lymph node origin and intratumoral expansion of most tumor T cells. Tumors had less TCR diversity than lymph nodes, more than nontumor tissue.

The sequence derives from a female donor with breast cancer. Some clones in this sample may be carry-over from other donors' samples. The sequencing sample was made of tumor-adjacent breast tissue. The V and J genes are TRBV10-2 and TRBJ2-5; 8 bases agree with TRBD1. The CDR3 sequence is CASSGTGLQETQYF. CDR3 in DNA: TGCGCCAGCAGTGGGACAGGGCTCCAAGAGACCCAGTACTTC.